The 30 T cell receptor beta chains listed next were all sequenced from one sample in a study of T cells in Graves' hyperthyroidism and ophthalmopathy. RNA transcripts were the template for amplifying TCR beta CDR3 regions. TCR CDR3 regions were first amplified by RT-PCR with HTBI primers. TCRdb called the multiplex PCR reads again in MiXCR, with one record for every CDR3 protein. The sample contains roughly 500,000 distinct CDR3 sequences, 46% of which appear only once. The sequencing input was peripheral blood or thyroid tissue (not recorded which). The source is an adult woman with Graves' disease, either hyperthyroidism or ophthalmopathy (not recorded which).

This clonotype came up many times. The V gene is TRBV29-1, the J gene TRBJ1-1; TRBD1 is a possible D gene (5 bases). The length of the CDR3 is 13 residues. In germline, CDR1 is SQVTM, CDR2 ANQGSEA. V lost 2 bases to trimming and J lost 4 bases, with 11 bases between them. Here the CDR3 DNA reads TGCAGCGTTGAATCATACGGGGGCACTGAAGCTTTCTTT. This translates into CSVESYGGTEAFF. Full variable domain (outside the CDR3, taken from reference TRBV29-1 and TRBJ1-1): SAVISQKPSRDICQRGTSLTIQCQVDSQVTMMFWYRQQPGQSLTLIATANQGSEATYESGFVIDKFPISRPNLTFSTLTVSNMSPEDSSIYLCSVESYGGTEAFFGQGTRLTVV.

This clonotype was counted ten times or more. The chain couples TRBV5-1 to TRBJ2-7, with 9 positions matching TRBD1. Unmatched junction bases numbered 7, after V lost 3 bases and J lost 3 bases. The length of the CDR3 is 15 residues. CDR1 is SGHRS, CDR2 YFSETQ, per germline. The CDR3, as DNA: TGCGCCAGCAGCTCGTACACGGGACAGGGCTACGAGCAGTACTTC. Translated: CASSSYTGQGYEQYF.

This clonotype was found many times. This rearrangement joins TRBV20-1 to TRBJ2-5; tentatively, D is TRBD1 (5 bases). The CDR3 extends over 12 amino acids. Germline CDR1 DFQATT, CDR2 SNEGSKA (reference sequence). The CDR3 sequence is CSKGQGGETQYF. The DNA for the CDR3 is TGCAGCAAGGGGCAGGGCGGTGAGACCCAGTACTTC.

This clonotype has a single count. The chain has TRBV9 and TRBJ2-5, with a weak D call TRBD2 (6 bases). The ends were cut back, 0 bases at V and 5 bases at J, with 14 bases in the middle. The CDR3 runs 15 residues. The germline V gene has CDR1 SGDLS and CDR2 YYNGEE. This chain's CDR3 is CASSVGAPGGETQYF. The CDR3 DNA is TGTGCCAGCAGCGTAGGGGCTCCTGGGGGGGAGACCCAGTACTTC.

This clonotype has a count of ten or more. The V call is TRBV7-3, the J call TRBJ1-2, with a weak D call TRBD1 (6 bases). Deletions cut 4 bases from V and 8 bases from J, with 14 bases between. This CDR3 contains 13 residues. Germline V CDR1 and CDR2: SGHTA, FQGTGA. Here the CDR3 reads CASSYGGRRGYTF. The CDR3 bases are TGTGCCAGCAGCTACGGGGGGCGCCGAGGCTACACCTTC.

This clonotype has at least ten counts. The chain carries TRBV25-1 and TRBJ1-4, with TRBD1 as a possible D gene (6 bases). The V gene lost 5 bases and the J gene lost 5 bases, with 15 bases spanning the gap. The CDR3 extends over 15 amino acids. Germline CDR1 MGHDK, CDR2 SYGVNS. The CDR3 sequence: CASSRLQGSNEKLFF. CDR3 nucleotide sequence: TGTGCCAGCAGTCGCCTACAGGGATCGAATGAAAAACTGTTTTTT.

This clonotype was detected many times. This sequence joins TRBV7-9 and TRBJ1-1; perhaps TRBD1 as D (5 bases). Germline V gene sequence: CDR1 SEHNR, CDR2 FQNEAQ (reference sequence). This CDR3 contains 11 residues. This chain's CDR3 is CADGGNTEAFF. For the CDR3, the DNA is TGTGCGGACGGGGGTAACACTGAAGCTTTCTTT.

This clonotype was seen many times. The chain recombines TRBV7-9 with TRBJ1-2; maybe TRBD1 (6 bases). This CDR3 region has 20 residues. Deletions cut 5 bases from V and 1 base from J, with 29 bases between. Germline V gene sequence: CDR1 SEHNR, CDR2 FQNEAQ (reference sequence). Here the CDR3 DNA reads TGTGCCAGCAGCCGAGGACAGTGGAAAGGGGGATTGCTAAGTAACTATGGCTACACCTTC. Its protein product is CASSRGQWKGGLLSNYGYTF.

This clonotype occurred many times. This chain links TRBV5-1 with TRBJ1-1; D is unclear. Trimming took off 1 base at V and 0 bases at J, with 7 bases between the two ends. The CDR3 loop spans 14 amino acids. Germline V gene lookup returns CDR1 SGHRS and CDR2 YFSETQ. The CDR3 sequence is CASSLSAMNTEAFF. CDR3 coding DNA: TGCGCCAGCAGCTTGTCCGCCATGAACACTGAAGCTTTCTTT.

The chain has TRBV29-1 and TRBJ1-1; no reliable D call. The CDR3 length is 12 residues. Per germline, CDR1 SQVTM and CDR2 ANQGSEA. V was pared by 6 bases and J by 1 base, with 9 bases between. CDR3 bases: TGCAGCGTCGGCCTAGCGAACACTGAAGCTTTCTTT. The encoded protein is CSVGLANTEAFF.

This clonotype occurred many times. The chain is built from TRBV3-1 and TRBJ1-5, with D hard to call. The germline V gene has CDR1 LGHDT and CDR2 YNNKEL (reference sequence). The CDR3 is 13 amino acids. Trimming took off 4 bases at V and 7 bases at J, with 11 bases between the two ends. The CDR3 DNA reads TGTGCCAGCAGCCTCGGACTCGAACAGCCCCAGCATTTT. The encoded protein is CASSLGLEQPQHF. Combining the CDR3 with reference TRBV3-1 and TRBJ1-5 gives the whole variable domain DTAVSQTPKYLVTQMGNDKSIKCEQNLGHDTMYWYKQDSKKFLKIMFSYNNKELIINETVPNRFSPKSPDKAHLNLHINSLELGDSAVYFCASSLGLEQPQHFGDGTRLSIL.

This clonotype was detected ten times or more. The chain links TRBV29-1 to TRBJ1-1; the D is unclear. The CDR3 sequence is 12 residues long. Trimming shortened V by 4 bases and J by 4 bases, and 10 bases separated the two germline ends. CDR1 is SQVTM and CDR2 is ANQGSEA in the germline V gene. The CDR3 spells CSVVVSSTEAFF. DNA for the CDR3: TGCAGCGTTGTCGTCAGCAGCACTGAAGCTTTCTTT.

This clonotype was seen at least ten times. The chain carries TRBV24-1 and TRBJ2-2; either TRBD1 or TRBD2 may supply D (6 bases each). Germline-derived CDR1 and CDR2 are KGHDR and SFDVKD. Trimming stripped 10 bases from V and 3 bases from J, with 14 bases between. The CDR3 totals 14 residues. CDR3 bases: TGTGCCACTCGGGGGCCAGGGTACACCGGGGAGCTGTTTTTT. Translating gives CATRGPGYTGELFF.

This clonotype has at least ten counts. This rearrangement joins TRBV10-3 to TRBJ2-2; 10 bases fit TRBD2. V shed 6 bases and J 1 base; nucleotides not matched to a gene: 5. The CDR3 consists of 16 residues. From germline, CDR1 is ENHRY and CDR2 SYGVKD. CDR3 DNA sequence: TGTGCCATCAGGACCGGACTAGCGGTGAACACCGGGGAGCTGTTTTTT. This sequence encodes CAIRTGLAVNTGELFF.

On this clonotype: The missing conserved phenylalanine or tryptophan at the end of this CDR3 makes a read error likely. No DNA is shown, since the ends of the CDR3 on it are uncertain; the CDR3 is the one TCRdb lists. The chain has TRBV20-1 and TRBJ1-4; the tabulated D call, TRBD1, remains unverified against the DNA. Germline CDR1 and CDR2: DFQATT and SNEGSKA (reference sequence). The CDR3 is 10 amino acids long, termini counted. CDR3 sequence: CSARVGQVFY.

The genes are TRBV24-1 and TRBJ2-5; possibly TRBD1 for D (5 bases). Germline V gene lookup returns CDR1 KGHDR and CDR2 SFDVKD. CDR3 length: 16 amino acids. The ends were cut back, 3 bases at V and 4 bases at J, with 17 bases in the middle. The CDR3 spells CATSDPTPQGSETQYF. CDR3 nucleotide sequence: TGTGCCACCAGTGATCCGACCCCCCAGGGCTCAGAGACCCAGTACTTC.

The chain has TRBV7-8 and TRBJ1-5; D is unclear. CDR3 size: 15 residues. V was clipped by 1 base and J by 5 bases, with 12 bases between them. Germline V gives CDR1 SGHVS, CDR2 FQNEAQ. In DNA form, the CDR3 reads TGTGCCAGCAGCTTAGGGACTAGCGTTGATCAGCCCCAGCATTTT. It is translated as CASSLGTSVDQPQHF.

This clonotype has a handful of counts. The rearrangement links TRBV7-3 to TRBJ2-5; either TRBD1 or TRBD2 may supply D (5 bases each). The V end lost 3 bases, the J end lost 5 bases, and 10 bases lay between the germline ends. Germline assignment: CDR1 SGHTA and CDR2 FQGTGA. The CDR3 covers 13 residues. As DNA, the CDR3 is TGTGCCAGCAGCTTGGGAGAGGGGGAGACCCAGTACTTC. Amino acids: CASSLGEGETQYF.

The chain employs TRBV20-1 and TRBJ2-7, with 8 bases identical to TRBD2. The germline V gene has CDR1 DFQATT and CDR2 SNEGSKA (reference sequence). The CDR3 sequence is 12 residues long. With 8 bases clipped from V and 9 bases from J, the junction kept 12 bases outside the gene matches. DNA for the CDR3: TGCAGTTCGGGAGGGCCGTGGGATACGCAGTACTTC. It is translated as CSSGGPWDTQYF.

This clonotype occurred many times. The chain couples TRBV12-3 or TRBV12-4 to TRBJ1-4; the D gene is possibly TRBD1 (5 bases). The CDR3 sequence is 16 residues long. The V gene lost 5 bases and the J gene lost 0 bases, with 13 bases spanning the gap. The CDR3 nucleotides are TGTGCCAGCAGTCCCGGGACTTCTGCAACTAATGAAAAACTGTTTTTT. This encodes CASSPGTSATNEKLFF.

This chain links TRBV5-1 with TRBJ1-5, with D perhaps matching TRBD1 (5 bases). The V and J ends lost 4 bases and 2 bases respectively, with 19 bases between them. CDR1 and CDR2 (germline): SGHRS, YFSETQ. The CDR3 sequence is 17 residues long. DNA for the CDR3: TGCGCCAGCAGCCGGGGACTTTTACTGATTGGCAATCAGCCCCAGCATTTT. Translated: CASSRGLLLIGNQPQHF.

This clonotype was recorded many times. This sequence joins TRBV7-8 and TRBJ1-5; D remains unclear. This CDR3 has 14 amino acids. Germline V CDR1 and CDR2: SGHVS, FQNEAQ. V dropped 1 base and J dropped 5 bases, with 9 bases sitting between them. The chain's CDR3 is CASSLVRLDQPQHF. The CDR3 bases are TGTGCCAGCAGCTTAGTTCGACTGGATCAGCCCCAGCATTTT. The full variable domain, rest sourced from reference TRBV7-8 and TRBJ1-5, is GAGVSQSPRYKVAKRGQDVALRCDPISGHVSLFWYQQALGQGPEFLTYFQNEAQLDKSGLPSDRFFAERPEGSVSTLKIQRTQQEDSAVYLCASSLVRLDQPQHFGDGTRLSIL.

The chain has TRBV29-1 and TRBJ2-7, with 8 positions matching TRBD1. Losses at the gene ends were 3 bases for V and 3 bases for J; bases not matched to a gene: 7. CDR1 is SQVTM, CDR2 ANQGSEA, per germline. This CDR3 has 14 amino acids. Here the CDR3 DNA reads TGCAGCGTTGATTTGACAGGGGCTGGCTACGAGCAGTACTTC. Residues: CSVDLTGAGYEQYF.

The chain joins TRBV19 to TRBJ2-5; 7 nucleotides agree with TRBD1. The V gene end was trimmed by 4 bases and the J gene end by 3 bases; junction bases not matched to a gene: 8. The germline V gene encodes CDR1 LNHDA and CDR2 SQIVND (reference sequence). The CDR3 has 15 amino acids. The CDR3 nucleotides read TGTGCCAGTAGTACCCGGGACAGAGCGAAAGAGACCCAGTACTTC. Amino acids: CASSTRDRAKETQYF.

This clonotype came up many times. The chain has TRBV12-3 or TRBV12-4 and TRBJ1-6; D is ambiguous. The CDR3 covers 14 residues. Trimming took off 3 bases at V and 7 bases at J, with 10 bases between the two ends. Here the CDR3 DNA reads TGTGCCAGCAGTTTTCGGCGCGAGAATTCACCCCTCCACTTT. Protein: CASSFRRENSPLHF.

DNA of the CDR3: TGTGCCATCAGTGGACGAAACAATGAGCAGTTCTTC. Residues: CAISGRNNEQFF. The V call is TRBV10-3, the J call TRBJ2-7; D is unclear. The J call is in doubt because the DNA end fits TRBJ2-1 better. This CDR3 spans 12 amino acids. From germline, CDR1 is ENHRY and CDR2 SYGVKD.

J is TRBJ1-5 and V is TRBV25-1, with D perhaps matching TRBD1 (6 bases). The CDR3 runs 15 residues. Germline loops: CDR1 MGHDK, CDR2 SYGVNS. Trimming left V 3 bases short and J 7 bases short, with 16 bases between. In DNA, the CDR3 is TGTGCCAGCAGTGATTACAGGGACCGTTGGCAGCCCCAGCATTTT. The encoded protein is CASSDYRDRWQPQHF.

This clonotype showed up many times. The chain carries TRBV12-3 or TRBV12-4 and TRBJ2-7, with D perhaps TRBD1 (6 bases). The CDR3 totals 14 residues. Trimming shortened V by 5 bases and J by 3 bases, and 14 bases separated the two germline ends. Written as DNA, the CDR3 is TGTGCCAGCAGTCGGGGACAATGGAGCTACGAGCAGTACTTC. It codes for CASSRGQWSYEQYF.

This clonotype has ten or more counts. The chain recombines TRBV5-5 with TRBJ2-7, with no clear D. Trimming cost V 5 bases and J 3 bases, with 18 bases left between them. The CDR3 contains 15 residues. Germline V lookup: CDR1 SGHKS, CDR2 YYEKEE (reference sequence). CDR3 nucleotide sequence: TGTGCCAGCAGTCCCTTAAGTGGGGTGAACTACGAGCAGTACTTC. It specifies CASSPLSGVNYEQYF.

This clonotype was seen ten or more times. The chain couples TRBV19 to TRBJ1-2; TRBD1 agrees at 7 bases. The germline CDR1 and CDR2 sequences are LNHDA and SQIVND (reference sequence). V dropped 4 bases and J dropped 4; count of bases not matched to a gene: 6. The CDR3 has 14 amino acids. The CDR3 sequence is CASSRTGVVYGYTF. In nucleotides, the CDR3 is TGTGCCAGTAGTAGGACAGGAGTCGTCTATGGCTACACCTTC.